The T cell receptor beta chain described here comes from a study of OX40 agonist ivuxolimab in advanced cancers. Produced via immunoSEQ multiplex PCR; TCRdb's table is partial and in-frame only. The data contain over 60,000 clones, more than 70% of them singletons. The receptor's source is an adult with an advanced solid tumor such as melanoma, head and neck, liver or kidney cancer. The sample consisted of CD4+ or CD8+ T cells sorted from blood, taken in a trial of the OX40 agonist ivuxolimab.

This chain's CDR3 is CASSGQINQPQHF. DNA of the CDR3: TGTGCCAGCAGCGGACAGATCAATCAGCCCCAGCATTTT. The chain recombines TRBV11-3 with TRBJ1-5, with D maybe TRBD1 (6 bases). The CDR3 has 13 amino acids. Germline V CDR1 and CDR2: SGHNT, YENEEA. V lost 5 bases and J 3 bases, leaving 8 bases between the germline ends.